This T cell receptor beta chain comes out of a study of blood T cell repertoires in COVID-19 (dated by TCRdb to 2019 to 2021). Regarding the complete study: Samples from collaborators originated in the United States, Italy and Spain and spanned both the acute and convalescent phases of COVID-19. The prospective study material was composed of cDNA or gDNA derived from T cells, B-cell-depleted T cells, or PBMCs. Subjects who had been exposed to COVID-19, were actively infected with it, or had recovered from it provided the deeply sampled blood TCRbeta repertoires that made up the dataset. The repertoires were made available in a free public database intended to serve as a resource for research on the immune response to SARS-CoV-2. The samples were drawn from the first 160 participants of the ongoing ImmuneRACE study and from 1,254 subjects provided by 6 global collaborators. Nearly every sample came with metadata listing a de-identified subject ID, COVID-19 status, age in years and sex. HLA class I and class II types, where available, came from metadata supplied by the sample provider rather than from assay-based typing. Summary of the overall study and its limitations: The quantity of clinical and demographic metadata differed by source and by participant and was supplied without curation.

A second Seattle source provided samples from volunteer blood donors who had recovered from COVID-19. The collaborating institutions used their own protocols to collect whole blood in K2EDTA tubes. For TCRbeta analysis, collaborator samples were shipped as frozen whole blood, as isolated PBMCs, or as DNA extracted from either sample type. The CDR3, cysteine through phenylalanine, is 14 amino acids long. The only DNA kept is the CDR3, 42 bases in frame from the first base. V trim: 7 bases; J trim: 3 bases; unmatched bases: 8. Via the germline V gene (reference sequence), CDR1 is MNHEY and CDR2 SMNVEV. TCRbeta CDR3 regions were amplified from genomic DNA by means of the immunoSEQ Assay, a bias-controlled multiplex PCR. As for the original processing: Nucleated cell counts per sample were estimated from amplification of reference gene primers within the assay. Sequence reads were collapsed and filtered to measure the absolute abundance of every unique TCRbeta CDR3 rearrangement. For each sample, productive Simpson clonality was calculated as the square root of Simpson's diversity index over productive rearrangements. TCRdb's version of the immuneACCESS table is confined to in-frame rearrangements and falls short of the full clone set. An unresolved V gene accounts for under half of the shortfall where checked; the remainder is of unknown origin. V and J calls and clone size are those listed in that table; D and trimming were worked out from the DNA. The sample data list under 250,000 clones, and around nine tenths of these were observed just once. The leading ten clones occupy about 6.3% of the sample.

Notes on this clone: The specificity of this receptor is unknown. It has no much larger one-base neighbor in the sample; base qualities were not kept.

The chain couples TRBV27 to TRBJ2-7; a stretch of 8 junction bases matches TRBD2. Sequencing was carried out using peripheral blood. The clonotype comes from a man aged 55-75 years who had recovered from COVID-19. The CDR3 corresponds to CASKWAGGIYEQYF. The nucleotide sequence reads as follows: TGTGCCAGCAAATGGGCGGGAGGTATCTACGAGCAGTACTTC.